Each of the 13 T cell receptor beta chains below was sequenced from the same sample in a study of cytomegalovirus exposure and HLA in healthy donors (dated by TCRdb to 2015 to 2018). Library creation used the immunoSEQ multiplex PCR assay. A mixture of 60 forward primers for TCR Vbeta segments and 13 reverse primers for TCR Jbeta segments was used in the multiplex PCR. TCRdb holds this immuneACCESS table with in-frame rearrangements only. Some clones are missing; in checked studies, unresolved V genes explain under half, and the rest has no known cause. Recorded for this sample are roughly 150,000 clones; approximately 70% of them occurred a single time. Approximately 5.1% of the sample is in the top ten clones. Sequencing was carried out using PBMCs. These receptor sequences come from a woman in her late teens or twenties in good health and CMV-seropositive.

CDR3 nucleotide sequence: TGTGCCAGCAGCGTAGTAGGCGGGGGGCCCCGGGACCAGTACTTC. This gives the protein CASSVVGGGPRDQYF. This rearrangement joins TRBV9 to TRBJ2-5; TRBD2 aligns across 8 bases. The CDR3 runs 15 residues. CDR1 and CDR2 from the germline V gene are SGDLS and YYNGEE. V shed 0 bases and J 10 bases; nucleotides not matched to a gene: 11.

CDR3 amino acids: CASLGGGYTF. The CDR3 DNA is TGTGCCAGCCTAGGGGGCGGCTACACCTTC. The chain combines TRBV6-6 with TRBJ1-2, with 7 nucleotides matching TRBD1. The V and J ends lost 8 bases and 8 bases, in that order; junction bases with no gene match: 2. Germline V CDR1 and CDR2: MNHNY, SVGAGI (reference sequence). CDR3 length equals 10 residues.

The chain has TRBV7-2 and TRBJ1-5; possible D gene TRBD1, 5 bases. The CDR3 loop spans 14 amino acids. Trimming took 5 bases from V and 7 from J, leaving 15 bases between them. CDR1 is SGHTA and CDR2 is FQGNSA in the germline V gene. CDR3 DNA sequence: TGTGCCAGCAGCCCCAGGGCAATCGGCCAGCCCCAGCATTTT. It translates to CASSPRAIGQPQHF.

The gene calls are TRBV5-8 and TRBJ1-4, with 8 bases that match TRBD1. CDR3 length: 14 residues. From germline, CDR1 is SGHTS and CDR2 YDEGEE. With 2 bases clipped from V and 8 bases from J, the junction kept 5 bases outside the gene matches. The CDR3 DNA sequence: TGTGCCAGCAGCTTCAGGGGGCTTTTAGAAAAACTGTTTTTT. Translation: CASSFRGLLEKLFF.

The sample holds one count of this clone. The V and J genes are TRBV27 and TRBJ2-2; TRBD1 matches at 8 bases. Germline V lookup: CDR1 MNHEY, CDR2 SMNVEV (reference sequence). This CDR3 region has 14 residues. The V gene end was trimmed by 7 bases and the J gene end by 3 bases; junction bases not matched to a gene: 4. The CDR3 is CASKTGADTGELFF. The CDR3 DNA sequence: TGTGCCAGCAAGACAGGGGCGGACACCGGGGAGCTGTTTTTT.

The rearrangement joins TRBV11-2 to TRBJ1-6, with D hard to call. Trimming took off 3 bases at V and 3 bases at J, with 12 bases between the two ends. The CDR3 has 16 residues. CDR1 and CDR2 (germline): SGHAT, FQNNGV. The CDR3 region is CASSLAGINYNSPLHF. In DNA, the CDR3 is TGTGCCAGCAGCTTGGCAGGTATCAACTATAATTCACCCCTCCACTTT.

The gene calls are TRBV20-1 and TRBJ1-1; the D gene is possibly TRBD1 (5 bases). V gave up 3 bases and J gave up 6 bases, with 8 bases separating them. CDR3 size: 11 residues. CDR1 and CDR2 from the germline V gene are DFQATT and SNEGSKA (reference sequence). CDR3 DNA: TGCAGTGCTAGGGAGGGACCTGAAGCTTTCTTT. It yields the protein CSAREGPEAFF.

This clone was found once. V gene TRBV9 combines with J gene TRBJ2-5, with a weak D call TRBD2 (6 bases). Trimming pared 5 bases from V and 5 bases from J, leaving 22 bases between. This CDR3 comprises 16 residues. Germline-derived CDR1 and CDR2 are SGDLS and YYNGEE. CDR3 sequence reads: CASSRGREPGRETQYF. The CDR3 coding sequence is TGTGCCAGCAGTCGAGGCCGGGAGCCAGGAAGGGAGACCCAGTACTTC.

The gene calls are TRBV4-3 and TRBJ2-3, with 9 nucleotides matching TRBD2. Germline V gene lookup returns CDR1 LGHNA and CDR2 YSLEER. Losses at the gene ends were 4 bases for V and 2 bases for J; bases not matched to a gene: 13. The CDR3 is 18 amino acids. The CDR3 here is CASSRPHQSGGPTDTQYF. In DNA form, the CDR3 reads TGCGCCAGCAGCCGCCCGCATCAGAGCGGGGGGCCCACAGATACGCAGTATTTT.

J is TRBJ2-5 and V is TRBV13, with 9 nucleotides matching TRBD2. The CDR3 covers 16 residues. V dropped 0 bases and J dropped 5; count of bases not matched to a gene: 7. The germline V gene encodes CDR1 PRHDT and CDR2 FYEKMQ (reference sequence). CDR3 amino acids: CASSLGRRGGAETQYF. The CDR3 coding sequence is TGTGCCAGCAGCTTAGGCCGGCGGGGGGGAGCTGAGACCCAGTACTTC.

This clone was seen a handful of times. The chain combines TRBV4-3 with TRBJ1-1; D possibly corresponds to TRBD1 (6 bases). Trimming removed 0 bases at V and 3 bases at J, with 8 bases between. The CDR3 has 14 residues. Germline CDR1 reads LGHNA; CDR2 reads YSLEER. The CDR3 sequence is CASSQESGDTEAFF. As DNA, the CDR3 is TGCGCCAGCAGCCAAGAGTCAGGGGACACTGAAGCTTTCTTT.

This clone was observed a few times. This chain joins TRBV19 and TRBJ1-4; 9 nucleotides line up with TRBD1. Unmatched junction bases numbered 6, after V lost 6 bases and J lost 7 bases. The germline gives CDR1 LNHDA, CDR2 SQIVND (reference sequence). The CDR3 loop spans 14 amino acids. DNA of the CDR3: TGTGCCAGTAGCGCCGGGACAGGGAGTGAAAAACTGTTTTTT. It is translated as CASSAGTGSEKLFF.

This chain connects TRBV2 to TRBJ2-7; D is possibly TRBD1 (6 bases). Germline lookup yields CDR1 SNHLY and CDR2 FYNNEI. This CDR3 has 16 amino acids. V gave up 6 bases and J gave up 5 bases, with 23 bases separating them. The CDR3 DNA sequence: TGTGCCAGCAGCGCGAAGACCGGGACATTAGCACACGAGCAGTACTTC. Translation: CASSAKTGTLAHEQYF.